The sequence of this T cell receptor (beta chain) was determined in a study of cytomegalovirus exposure and HLA in healthy donors. Study-level background: Of the donors genotyped, about 410 in all, 65% to 90% fell in the Caucasian-associated ancestry cluster. Study-wide results and limits: For cytomegalovirus status, the classifier reportedly gave diagnoses with high specificity and sensitivity. Highly shared sequence variants in one cluster were likely a sequencing artifact.

PCR involved 60 Vbeta and 13 Jbeta primers. Repertoires were generated with immunoSEQ multiplex PCR, while TCRdb's copy carries only in-frame clones and drops some. This sample has some 130,000 clones, with 70% to 85% found just once. Points on this clone: No antigen is known for it.

Per germline, CDR1 SGHTA and CDR2 FQGNSA. This CDR3 has 15 amino acids. Trimming removed 5 bases from V and 7 bases from J; junction bases left unmatched: 12. The chain employs TRBV7-2 and TRBJ2-7; 9 bases fit TRBD1. The sample taken for sequencing was PBMCs. The sequence derives from a female donor in good health and CMV-seronegative. The CDR3 region has the DNA TGTGCCAGCAGCCCGAACGGACAGGGGTTCAGAGAGCAGTACTTC. Its protein product is CASSPNGQGFREQYF.